What follows is one T cell receptor beta chain and its context. The entry originates in a study of blood T cell repertoires in COVID-19. Study-wide background: T cells, B-cell-depleted T cells, or PBMCs supplied cDNA or gDNA.

Authors' methods: Reference gene primer amplification gave estimated nucleated cell counts. Sequencing used immunoSEQ multiplex PCR; TCRdb keeps in-frame clones, though not all of them. V, J and clone size were drawn from that table, and D and trimming were deduced from the DNA. The sample lists around 57,000 clones; 80% to 90% were seen once. This clonotype was sampled from a human donor in a cohort sampled during active COVID-19. What was sequenced was peripheral blood.

The CDR3 spells CASREDIINYGYTF. DNA of the CDR3: TGTGCCAGCAGAGAGGACATCATTAACTATGGCTACACCTTC. This sequence joins TRBV6-5 and TRBJ1-2; tentatively, D is TRBD1 (5 bases). The CDR3 runs to 14 residues. The germline CDR1 and CDR2 sequences are MNHEY and SVGAGI. V was shortened by 6 bases and J by 1 base, with 12 bases between the two germline ends.